These T cell receptor beta chains were read from a single sample in a study of blood T cell repertoires in COVID-19. Assay: immunoSEQ multiplex PCR; the TCRdb copy retains only in-frame clones and omits some. This sample yields over 50,000 clones, of which roughly 88% are seen a single time; about 4.7% belongs to the top ten. Sequenced input: peripheral blood. The origin of the receptors is a human donor in a cohort sampled during active COVID-19. Both conserved end residues are trimmed from each CDR3. A D gene is named only where the DNA matches it firmly. A row's size may be missing; if present it is once, few, many or a size class.

cdr3_aa v_call clone_size d_call
ASSRPGQGQETQY TRBV4-2 few TRBD1
ASSLAGLAGVDEQY TRBV5-6 - TRBD2
ASSFLTGPIQY TRBV7-9 - TRBD1
ASSSNIGVGELF TRBV9 - -
ASSIPDRGRQPQH TRBV19 - TRBD1
ASTGWGGELF TRBV2 - -
ASSLLSLRQETQY TRBV7-2 - -
SARDVDEAF TRBV20-1 - -
ASTFSSGSYNEQF TRBV2 - -
ATSRVLGSGENTGELF TRBV15 - -
ASSPQTSGGGEQY TRBV18 - TRBD2